This T cell receptor beta chain derives from a study of T cell changes during pregnancy in multiple sclerosis. TCRdb's table, derived via immunoSEQ multiplex PCR, lists solely in-frame clones and lacks some. This sample has 30,000 to 45,000 clones, with approximately 92% found just once. CDR1 and CDR2 from the germline V gene are SGHNT and YYREEE (reference sequence). V lost 2 bases, J lost 4 bases, and 14 bases lay in between. The CDR3 runs to 15 residues. The source of this sequence is a female donor with multiple sclerosis, enrolled in a pregnancy study. The V call is TRBV5-4, the J call TRBJ2-3; tentatively, D is TRBD2 (6 bases). Sequences were derived from CD8+ T cells from peripheral blood mononuclear cells, sampled before pregnancy. This chain's CDR3 is CASSLWGGVADTQYF. The DNA for the CDR3 is TGTGCCAGCAGCTTATGGGGCGGGGTGGCAGATACGCAGTATTTT.